Sequencing of this T cell receptor beta chain was carried out in a study of T-cell memory formation after mild COVID-19. In the study overall: Most TCR clusters belonged to a single donor.

CDR3 length equals 15 residues. V was clipped by 6 bases and J by 4 bases; unmatched bases: 12. Study-wide results and limits: Second-wave clones that peaked on day 37 lacked confirmed SARS-CoV-2 specificity. Memory sampled before infection contained some responding clones, suggesting cross-reactive memory joined.

TCR alpha and TCR beta cDNA libraries carrying sample barcodes and UMIs were produced by 5'RACE using constant-segment primers. One entry per CDR3 protein results from TCRdb running MiXCR on the 5' RACE reads. The sample shows 580,000 or so distinct CDR3 sequences, 15% to 20% of them seen only once. For this clonotype: The antigen remains undetermined.

The receptor was isolated from an adult woman who had mild COVID-19 (a few samples of this study predate the infection). Cell type and time point are not known. The chain is built from TRBV12-3 or TRBV12-4 and TRBJ2-7; TRBD2 matches 7 bases. The specimen sequenced was PBMCs or a T cell subset sorted from them (not recorded which). The CDR3 DNA reads TGTGCCAGCAGACGCCCGGGGGGATTGGAATACGAGCAGTACTTC. Translating it yields CASRRPGGLEYEQYF.